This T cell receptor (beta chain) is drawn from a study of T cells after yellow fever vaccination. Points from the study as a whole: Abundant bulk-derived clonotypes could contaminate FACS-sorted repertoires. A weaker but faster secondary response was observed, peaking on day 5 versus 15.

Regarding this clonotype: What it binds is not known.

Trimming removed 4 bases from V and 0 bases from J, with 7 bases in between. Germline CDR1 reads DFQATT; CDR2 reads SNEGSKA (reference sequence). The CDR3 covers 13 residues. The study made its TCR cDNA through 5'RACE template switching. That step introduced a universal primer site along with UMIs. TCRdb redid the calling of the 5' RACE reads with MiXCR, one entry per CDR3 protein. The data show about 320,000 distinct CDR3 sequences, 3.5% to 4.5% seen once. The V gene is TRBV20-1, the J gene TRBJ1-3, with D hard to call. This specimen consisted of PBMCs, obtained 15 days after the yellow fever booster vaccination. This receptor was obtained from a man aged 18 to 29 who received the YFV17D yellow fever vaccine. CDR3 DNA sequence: TGCAGTGCTATGTCCCGCTCTGGAAACACCATATATTTT. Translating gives CSAMSRSGNTIYF.